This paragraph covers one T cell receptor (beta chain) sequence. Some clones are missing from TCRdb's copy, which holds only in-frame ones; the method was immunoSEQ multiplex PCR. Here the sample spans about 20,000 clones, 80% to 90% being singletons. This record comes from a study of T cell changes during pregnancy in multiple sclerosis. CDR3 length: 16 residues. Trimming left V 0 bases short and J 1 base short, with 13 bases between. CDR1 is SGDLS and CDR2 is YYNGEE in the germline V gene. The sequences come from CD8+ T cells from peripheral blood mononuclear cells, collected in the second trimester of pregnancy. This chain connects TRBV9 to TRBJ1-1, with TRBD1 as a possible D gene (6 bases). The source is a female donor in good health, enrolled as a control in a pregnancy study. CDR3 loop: CASSVEPGGQNTEAFF. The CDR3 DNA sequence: TGTGCCAGCAGCGTAGAACCGGGGGGACAGAACACTGAAGCTTTCTTT.